The rows below give T cell receptor beta chains drawn from one sample of a study of immune evolution from preneoplasia to lung adenocarcinoma. Clones were sequenced by immunoSEQ multiplex PCR, and TCRdb holds only the in-frame ones, with some missing. The data show 9,800 or so clones, with approximately 75% seen just once and about 12% held by the top ten. The material sequenced was FFPE lung adenocarcinoma in situ tissue. The source of these receptors is an older person with lung adenocarcinoma. The conserved cysteine and the conserved F or W are not part of the CDR3 here. D genes are given only for firm matches.

>TRBV7-7|TRBD2|TRBJ2-3|14
ASSQGLAGTGDTQY
>TRBV18|.|TRBJ1-4|13
ASSPVATGNEKLF
>TRBV28|.|TRBJ2-3|13
ASTPPGLGADTQY
>TRBV7-9|TRBD1|TRBJ2-7|14
ASTSLGRDRDYEQY
>TRBV4-2|.|TRBJ2-5|15
ASSQDLGGGSQETQY
>TRBV4-3|.|TRBJ2-3|13
ASSQDGTYTDTQY
>TRBV4-2|TRBD2|TRBJ2-3|13
ASSRPSGGAYTQY
>TRBV9|.|TRBJ1-3|13
ASSVVGKGGNTIY
>TRBV7-2|TRBD2|TRBJ2-2|13
ASSSRGLGTGELF
>TRBV2|.|TRBJ2-1|13
ASSLTGSYYNEQF
>TRBV4-3|.|TRBJ1-6|14
ASSQDGFGRMSLLH
>TRBV14|TRBD1|TRBJ2-1|14
ASSRVRGLSVNEQF
>TRBV7-2|.|TRBJ2-5|12
ASSLDQGGETQY
>TRBV5-1|.|TRBJ1-4|11
ASADSYNEKLF
>TRBV11-3|.|TRBJ2-7|11
ASSLGRNYEQY
>TRBV6-6|.|TRBJ2-1|12
ASSYSPQGWGQF
>TRBV5-1|.|TRBJ1-2|13
ASSTGGLPPSGYT
>TRBV11-2|TRBD1|TRBJ1-3|14
ASRRDREISGNTIY
>TRBV4-1|.|TRBJ1-1|14
ASSQDGRDGDTEAF
>TRBV4-3|.|TRBJ2-3|14
ASSSRQAGDTDTQY
>TRBV7-2|.|TRBJ2-3|12
ASSRHTITDTQY
>TRBV11-3|.|TRBJ1-1|16
ASSLDPLLKGINTEAF
>TRBV2|.|TRBJ1-1|11
ASSESWGSEAF
>TRBV7-9|TRBD1|TRBJ2-4|15
ASSLAGQGGAKNIQY
>TRBV18|.|TRBJ2-2|13
ASPDLKTGTGELF
>TRBV20-1|TRBD1|TRBJ1-1|9
SATQGGEAF
>TRBV19|.|TRBJ2-3|12
ASSLMTSTDTQY
>TRBV4-2|.|TRBJ1-2|15
ASSQEIAGRRGSRYT
>TRBV9|.|TRBJ2-1|10
ASSAQVDEQF
>TRBV7-2|.|TRBJ1-1|11
ASSLIMNTEAF
>TRBV5-4|.|TRBJ2-5|10
ASSSSKETQY
>TRBV5-1|TRBD2|TRBJ2-3|12
ASSGGDYTDTQY
>TRBV11-2|.|TRBJ2-3|12
ASSLGQVTDTQY
>TRBV7-9|TRBD1|TRBJ2-5|15
ASSLDPGQGGQETQY
>TRBV7-2|.|TRBJ2-1|13
ASSIRDGPYNEQF
>TRBV2|TRBD1|TRBJ2-1|13
ASTIDRDSYNEQF
>TRBV2|.|TRBJ2-6|13
ASSPGISGANVLT
>TRBV7-2|TRBD2|TRBJ2-5|14
ASSPSGLAGRETQY
>TRBV5-1|.|TRBJ1-6|12
ASSFGIIGSPLH
>TRBV4-3|.|TRBJ1-2|13
ASSQDRSRAYGYT
>TRBV5-8|.|TRBJ2-7|16
ASSFFDFRATGFYEQY
>TRBV4-1|.|TRBJ1-1|12
ASSPDPRGTEAF
>TRBV7-6|.|TRBJ2-5|10
ASSKYQETQY
>TRBV6-5|.|TRBJ1-2|14
ASSSNPGTSMSGYT
>TRBV18|TRBD1|TRBJ1-1|13
ASSRGGTGNTEAF
>TRBV27|.|TRBJ2-7|11
ASSQRDSYEQY
>TRBV5-8|.|TRBJ1-5|12
ASSLEVGKLPQH
>TRBV6-5|TRBD1|TRBJ1-2|12
ASNRQGGKNGYT
>TRBV10-3|TRBD2|TRBJ2-7|15
ATTGTSGGAGSYEQY
>TRBV4-3|TRBD1|TRBJ1-4|13
ASSQERQGSGKLF
>TRBV7-2|.|TRBJ2-3|11
ASSLVSTDTQY
>TRBV10-3|TRBD2|TRBJ2-1|13
AISDQLAGDNEQF
>TRBV6-6|.|TRBJ1-2|11
ASSRGSNYGYT
>TRBV9|.|TRBJ2-7|10
ASSGQGYEQY
>TRBV30|TRBD2|TRBJ2-3|13
AWSSGGAERTGQY